This T cell receptor beta chain was sequenced for a study of T cells in Graves' hyperthyroidism and ophthalmopathy. As for the study in general: Prior to any treatment, at the point of initial diagnosis, peripheral blood was collected. Study-level results: Prediction of ophthalmopathy progression came a median around 7.1 months pre-onset.

In patients aged 18 to 65, hyperthyroidism was newly diagnosed, with duration under 2 months. About 10 ml fresh peripheral blood yielded the PBMCs. What was amplified from RNA transcripts were TCR beta CDR3 regions. The primer set for the first-round RT-PCR of the TCR CDR3 was HTBI. TCRdb passed the multiplex PCR reads through MiXCR, listing each CDR3 protein once. The sample has some 620,000 distinct CDR3 sequences, around 15% seen once. Germline CDR1 is ENHRY and CDR2 is SYGVKD. V was shortened by 0 bases and J by 1 base, with 18 bases between the two germline ends. This CDR3 comprises 18 residues. About this clonotype: Its target is not known.

The material sequenced was blood. The receptor was derived from a woman aged 25 to 39 with Graves' hyperthyroidism. J is TRBJ2-5 and V is TRBV10-3, with D maybe TRBD1 (6 bases). This chain's CDR3 is CAISESNRRRGTQETQYF. In nucleotides, the CDR3 is TGTGCCATCAGTGAGTCGAATCGGCGTAGGGGGACCCAAGAGACCCAGTACTTC.